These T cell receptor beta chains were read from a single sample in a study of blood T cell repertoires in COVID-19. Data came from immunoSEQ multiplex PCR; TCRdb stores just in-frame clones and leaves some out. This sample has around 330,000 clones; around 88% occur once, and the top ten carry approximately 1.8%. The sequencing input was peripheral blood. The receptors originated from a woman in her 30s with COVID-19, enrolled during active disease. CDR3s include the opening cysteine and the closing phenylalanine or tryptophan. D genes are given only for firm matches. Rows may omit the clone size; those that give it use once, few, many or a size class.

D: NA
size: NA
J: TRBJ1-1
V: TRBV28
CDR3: CASETRPNTEAFF
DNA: TGTGCCAGTGAGACGAGGCCGAACACTGAAGCTTTCTTT

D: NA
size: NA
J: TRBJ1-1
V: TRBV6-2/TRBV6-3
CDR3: CASSYRRAGSTEAFF
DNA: TGTGCCAGCAGTTATAGGAGGGCCGGGAGTACTGAAGCTTTCTTT

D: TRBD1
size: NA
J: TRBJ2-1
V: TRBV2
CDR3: CASTKDRGNEQFF
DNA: TGTGCCAGCACGAAGGACAGGGGCAATGAGCAGTTCTTC

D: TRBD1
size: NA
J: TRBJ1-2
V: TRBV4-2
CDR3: CASSQGGTGPYYGYTF
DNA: TGTGCCAGCAGCCAAGGCGGGACAGGCCCTTACTATGGCTACACCTTC

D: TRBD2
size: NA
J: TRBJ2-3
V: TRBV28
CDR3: CASSSLRLAGGPDTQYF
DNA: TGTGCCAGCAGTTCTTTGCGACTAGCGGGGGGGCCAGATACGCAGTATTTT

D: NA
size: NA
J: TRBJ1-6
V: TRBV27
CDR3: CASSLTFLSSYNSPLHF
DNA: TGTGCCAGCAGTCTGACATTTTTGAGCTCCTATAATTCACCCCTCCACTTT

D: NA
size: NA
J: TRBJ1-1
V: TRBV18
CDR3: CASSPTVPNTEAFF
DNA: TGTGCCAGCTCACCCACAGTGCCGAACACTGAAGCTTTCTTT

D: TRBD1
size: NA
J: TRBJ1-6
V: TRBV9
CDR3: CASSVADRGRGSPLHF
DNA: TGTGCCAGCAGCGTCGCGGACAGGGGTCGCGGTTCACCCCTCCACTTT

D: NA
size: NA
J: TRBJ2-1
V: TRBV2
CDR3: CASRREGGNEQFF
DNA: TGTGCCAGCAGGCGGGAAGGTGGAAATGAGCAGTTCTTC

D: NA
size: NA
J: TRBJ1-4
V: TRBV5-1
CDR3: CASSLGELGSRLFF
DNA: TGCGCCAGCAGCTTGGGGGAGCTGGGGAGTAGACTGTTTTTT

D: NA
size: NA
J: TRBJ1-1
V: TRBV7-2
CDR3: CASSLGRQGEAFF
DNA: TGTGCCAGCAGCTTAGGTAGGCAGGGGGAAGCTTTCTTT

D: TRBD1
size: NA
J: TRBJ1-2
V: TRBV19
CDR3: CASSIEGGAGYTF
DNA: TGTGCCAGTAGTATAGAAGGGGGCGCCGGCTACACCTTC

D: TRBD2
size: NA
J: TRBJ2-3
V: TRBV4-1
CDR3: CASSQVLAGGVSTDTQYF
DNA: TGCGCCAGCAGCCAAGTACTAGCGGGGGGGGTTAGCACAGATACGCAGTATTTT

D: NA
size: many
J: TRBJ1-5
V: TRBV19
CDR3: CASSRGGYSNQPQHF
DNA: TGTGCCAGTAGCAGGGGTGGCTATAGCAATCAGCCCCAGCATTTT